The 25 T cell receptor beta chains below were found in one sample sequenced in a study of T cell repertoires in cytomegalovirus infection. From the reads, TCRdb called clonotypes with MiXCR, one entry per CDR3 protein. The sample holds 450,000 to 650,000 distinct CDR3 sequences, around two fifths seen once. These receptors lack a known antigen. The input for sequencing was cultured PBMCs, taken from culture after CMV antigen stimulation. All receptors come from a human donor in good health (CMV status not recorded). Some clones in this sample may be carry-over from other donors' samples.

This clonotype was seen ten or more times. DNA for the CDR3: TGTGCCAGCAGCCTAGGGGGGGGCCCTACCTACGAGCAGTACTTC. Its translation is CASSLGGGPTYEQYF. The chain uses TRBV7-2 and TRBJ2-7; D may be TRBD2 (7 bases). The CDR3 covers 15 residues. With 5 bases removed from V and 2 bases from J, the gap between germline ends came to 16 bases. Per the germline V gene, CDR1 is SGHTA and CDR2 is FQGNSA.

CDR3 sequence reads: CASSSEGFETQYF. The CDR3 DNA follows: TGTGCCAGCAGCTCGGAGGGTTTTGAGACCCAGTACTTC. V and J are TRBV7-6 and TRBJ2-5; D possibly corresponds to TRBD2 (6 bases). V lost 4 bases to trimming and J lost 5 bases, with 11 bases between them. Germline CDR1 reads SGHVS; CDR2 reads FNYEAQ. CDR3 length: 13 amino acids.

A few counts support this clonotype. This rearrangement joins TRBV12-3 or TRBV12-4 to TRBJ1-1; weak D call: TRBD1 (6 bases). CDR3 length: 12 residues. V gave up 6 bases and J gave up 4 bases, with 9 bases separating them. CDR3 DNA: TGTGCCAGCAGGTGGGGGCGCACTGAAGCTTTCTTT. Its protein is CASRWGRTEAFF.

V gene TRBV12-3 or TRBV12-4 combines with J gene TRBJ1-2; TRBD1 agrees at 8 bases. This CDR3 has 11 residues. After removal of 6 bases from V and 9 bases from J, the junction contained 3 bases not matched to a gene. The chain's CDR3 is CASRYRGSYTF. The DNA for the CDR3 is TGTGCCAGCAGGTACAGGGGGAGCTACACCTTC.

This clonotype showed up just a few times. The chain links TRBV7-2 to TRBJ2-7; D unresolved. Germline CDR1 and CDR2: SGHTA and FQGNSA. The length of the CDR3 is 12 residues. Between the trimmed V and J ends, which lost 1 base and 6 bases, there was a span of 7 bases. The DNA for the CDR3 is TGTGCCAGCAGCTTAGTCCCTGGCGAGCAGTACTTC. Translating gives CASSLVPGEQYF. The entire variable domain, with the rest obtained from reference TRBV7-2 and TRBJ2-7, is as follows: GAGVSQSPSNKVTEKGKDVELRCDPISGHTALYWYRQSLGQGLEFLIYFQGNSAPDKSGLPSDRFSAERTGGSVSTLTIQRTQQEDSAVYLCASSLVPGEQYFGPGTRLTVT.

The rearrangement links TRBV20-1 to TRBJ2-1, with TRBD1 matching 9 bases. Germline V CDR1 and CDR2: DFQATT, SNEGSKA (reference sequence). After removal of 1 base from V and 2 bases from J, the junction contained 3 bases not matched to a gene. The CDR3 runs 15 residues. CDR3 sequence reads: CSARGDREAYNEQFF. CDR3 DNA: TGCAGTGCTAGAGGGGACAGGGAGGCCTACAATGAGCAGTTCTTC.

The chain combines TRBV6-1 with TRBJ1-2; TRBD1 matches at 9 bases. Trimming took 8 bases from V and 8 from J; bases not matched to a gene: 12. Germline CDR1 reads MNHNS; CDR2 reads SASEGT. This CDR3 is 14 amino acids long. The CDR3 protein is CASLDRQGVDGYTF. The CDR3 DNA follows: TGTGCCAGCCTTGACCGACAGGGGGTAGACGGCTACACCTTC.

V and J are TRBV20-1 and TRBJ1-1; 8 nucleotides match TRBD1. The germline V gene has CDR1 DFQATT and CDR2 SNEGSKA (reference sequence). This CDR3 spans 15 amino acids. CDR3 protein: CRATSPGTGDLGAFF. The CDR3 DNA sequence: TGCAGAGCCACTAGCCCCGGGACAGGCGACCTGGGAGCTTTCTTT.

In this sample, this clonotype turned up a few times. The rearrangement uses TRBV6-2 or TRBV6-3 and TRBJ1-1, with a weak D call TRBD1 (6 bases). V was clipped by 0 bases and J by 1 base, with 12 bases between them. The germline V gene has CDR1 MNHEY and CDR2 SVGEGT. The CDR3 is 16 residues long. CDR3 region: CASSYSEMTGNTEAFF. The DNA for the CDR3 is TGTGCCAGCAGTTACTCCGAGATGACAGGGAACACTGAAGCTTTCTTT.

The J gene is TRBJ2-3, the V gene TRBV12-3 or TRBV12-4, with D hard to call. The CDR3 covers 13 residues. V was clipped by 1 base and J by 7 bases, with 9 bases between them. The CDR3 region has the DNA TGTGCCAGCAGTTTAGTCCACCTCAATACGCAGTATTTT. Translation gives CASSLVHLNTQYF.

This clonotype was counted a few times. The V and J genes are TRBV5-1 and TRBJ2-5; TRBD1 matches at 8 bases. The V segment lost 2 bases and the J segment 5 bases; nucleotides outside the gene matches: 2. Germline CDR1 reads SGHRS; CDR2 reads YFSETQ. This CDR3 spans 13 amino acids. The CDR3 nucleotides are TGCGCCAGCAGCTTACAGGGGGATGAGACCCAGTACTTC. Encoded protein: CASSLQGDETQYF.

This rearrangement joins TRBV12-3 or TRBV12-4 to TRBJ2-1, with 12 bases matching TRBD2. V lost 4 bases to trimming and J lost 1 base; unmatched junction nucleotides: 5. The CDR3 has 17 amino acids. CDR3 sequence (DNA): TGTGCCAGCAGTTCCCGGACTAGCGGGACGTCCTACAATGAGCAGTTCTTC. Translation gives CASSSRTSGTSYNEQFF.

This clonotype turned up a few times. The chain is built from TRBV20-1 and TRBJ1-1, with 7 bases aligning to TRBD1. V lost 6 bases and J lost 3; bases outside the gene matches: 16. This CDR3 comprises 16 residues. Per the germline V gene, CDR1 is DFQATT and CDR2 is SNEGSKA (reference sequence). In DNA form, the CDR3 reads TGCAGTGCAAAGAGCGAGTCAGGGGGTTGGGACACTGAAGCTTTCTTT. It encodes CSAKSESGGWDTEAFF.

The chain couples TRBV9 to TRBJ1-5; 10 nucleotides line up with TRBD1. From germline, CDR1 is SGDLS and CDR2 YYNGEE. The CDR3 runs to 15 residues. V lost 3 bases to trimming and J lost 6 bases; unmatched junction nucleotides: 6. The CDR3 protein is CASSAGTGEVQPQHF. In DNA form, the CDR3 reads TGTGCCAGCAGCGCGGGGACAGGGGAGGTTCAGCCCCAGCATTTT.

The chain joins TRBV6-2 or TRBV6-3 to TRBJ1-1; D is uncertain. Looked up from germline, CDR1 is MNHEY and CDR2 is SVGEGT. The CDR3 extends over 16 amino acids. Trimming removed 5 bases at V and 5 bases at J, with 21 bases between. The CDR3 loop is CASSHLHGPRGTEAFF. The DNA for the CDR3 is TGTGCCAGCAGTCATCTTCATGGACCCCGTGGGACTGAAGCTTTCTTT.

This clonotype showed up just a few times. V and J are TRBV7-8 and TRBJ1-1; 7 nucleotides agree with TRBD1. CDR3 length: 14 residues. V lost 4 bases and J lost 3; bases outside the gene matches: 5. Germline CDR1 reads SGHVS; CDR2 reads FQNEAQ. CDR3 residues: CASSWTGIYTEAFF. The CDR3 DNA sequence: TGTGCCAGCAGCTGGACAGGAATCTACACTGAAGCTTTCTTT. Filled out from reference TRBV7-8 and TRBJ1-1, the complete variable domain reads GAGVSQSPRYKVAKRGQDVALRCDPISGHVSLFWYQQALGQGPEFLTYFQNEAQLDKSGLPSDRFFAERPEGSVSTLKIQRTQQEDSAVYLCASSWTGIYTEAFFGQGTRLTVV.

In this sample, this clonotype turned up many times. The chain uses TRBV7-9 and TRBJ2-3, with 13 bases matching TRBD2. There are 15 residues in the CDR3. Trimming at V came to 8 bases and at J to 6 bases, leaving 8 bases not matched to a gene. Germline CDR1 and CDR2: SEHNR and FQNEAQ (reference sequence). The CDR3 DNA sequence: TGTGCCAGCGCTTCGGGACTAGCGGGGATCGATACGCAGTATTTT. Protein sequence: CASASGLAGIDTQYF.

The V and J genes are TRBV12-5 and TRBJ2-5, with D possibly TRBD1 on 6 matching bases. V lost 2 bases to trimming and J lost 4 bases, with 14 bases between them. This CDR3 has 15 amino acids. Germline CDR1 is LGHNT and CDR2 is FRNRAP. The CDR3 reads CASGLRWGLVETQYF. In DNA, the CDR3 is TGTGCTAGTGGTTTGAGGTGGGGGCTTGTAGAGACCCAGTACTTC. The variable domain in full, completed from reference TRBV12-5 and TRBJ2-5, reads DARVTQTPRHKVTEMGQEVTMRCQPILGHNTVFWYRQTMMQGLELLAYFRNRAPLDDSGMPKDRFSAEMPDATLATLKIQPSEPRDSAVYFCASGLRWGLVETQYFGPGTRLLVL.

This clonotype was seen many times. The chain links TRBV7-2 to TRBJ2-3; the D is unclear. Germline V gene lookup returns CDR1 SGHTA and CDR2 FQGNSA. The CDR3 loop spans 12 amino acids. Trimming took off 6 bases at V and 4 bases at J, with 8 bases between the two ends. The CDR3 sequence is CASSIRPDTQYF. As DNA, the CDR3 is TGTGCCAGCAGTATACGCCCAGATACGCAGTATTTT. The complete variable domain, with remaining parts taken from reference TRBV7-2 and TRBJ2-3, reads GAGVSQSPSNKVTEKGKDVELRCDPISGHTALYWYRQSLGQGLEFLIYFQGNSAPDKSGLPSDRFSAERTGGSVSTLTIQRTQQEDSAVYLCASSIRPDTQYFGPGTRLTVL.

In its sample, this clonotype was seen a few times. The gene calls are TRBV7-2 and TRBJ1-3; tentative D call: TRBD1 (6 bases). From germline, CDR1 is SGHTA and CDR2 FQGNSA. There are 15 residues in the CDR3. The germline V and J ends were trimmed by 4 bases and 3 bases, with 13 bases remaining between them. The CDR3 DNA reads TGTGCCAGCAGCTGGGGGGGGCAAGGTGGAAACACCATATATTTT. It yields the protein CASSWGGQGGNTIYF.

The rearrangement uses TRBV11-2 and TRBJ2-1, with 8 bases aligning to TRBD2. Germline V gene sequence: CDR1 SGHAT, CDR2 FQNNGV. This CDR3 has 15 amino acids. The V segment lost 4 bases and the J segment 4 bases; nucleotides outside the gene matches: 6. CDR3 DNA sequence: TGTGCCAGCAGCTGGCTAGCGGGCGATTACAATGAGCAGTTCTTC. This translates into CASSWLAGDYNEQFF.

This clonotype has a handful of counts. One end of the junction is discordant with germline, which a read error may explain. This chain joins TRBV6-7 and TRBJ2-3; D gene unclear. TRBV6-7 is known as an ORF, though its function is uncertain. CDR3 length equals 20 residues. The CDR3 is CASSSRSLPPPHFRTDTQYF. The CDR3 coding sequence is TGTGCCAGCAGTTCCCGGTCCCTTCCGCCCCCGCACTTCCGCACGGATACGCAGTATTTT.

V is TRBV4-2 and J is TRBJ2-5; no clear D gene. V was shortened by 6 bases and J by 9 bases, with 23 bases between the two germline ends. Germline V CDR1 and CDR2: LGHNA, YNFKEQ. The CDR3 spans 15 residues. CDR3 nucleotides: TGTGCCAGCAGTCCCCGACCGGATTCGGATGGCCCCCAGTACTTC. Translated: CASSPRPDSDGPQYF.

This clonotype has more than one count but fewer than ten. The chain has TRBV7-2 and TRBJ2-3; D uncertain. CDR1 is SGHTA and CDR2 is FQGNSA in the germline V gene. This CDR3 is built from 15 residues. The ends were cut back, 0 bases at V and 2 bases at J, with 9 bases in the middle. This CDR3 is CASSLAWVVTDTQYF. In DNA, the CDR3 is TGTGCCAGCAGCTTAGCGTGGGTCGTCACAGATACGCAGTATTTT.

This clonotype was seen only a few times. This rearrangement joins TRBV7-6 to TRBJ1-5, with 7 nucleotides matching TRBD1. Germline CDR1 reads SGHVS; CDR2 reads FNYEAQ. Germline trimming cut 3 bases from V and 3 bases from J; bases unmatched to any gene: 2. The CDR3 consists of 14 residues. CDR3 region: CASSFGTANQPQHF. The CDR3 DNA reads as TGTGCCAGCAGCTTCGGGACAGCCAATCAGCCCCAGCATTTT.